This T cell receptor beta chain was retrieved from a study of early T cells in non-severe SARS-CoV-2 infection. Across the study: The chains were unpaired, and the sequenced material was bulk RNA from unsorted whole blood. Notes on the study in general: VDJdb-based matching was biased toward anti-spike CD8 responses and missed private and CD4 specificities.

Trimming shortened V by 5 bases and J by 11 bases, and 12 bases separated the two germline ends. Germline V gives CDR1 SGHTA, CDR2 FQGNSA. The length of the CDR3 is 12 residues. Individual cDNA molecules received unique molecular identifiers. MiXCR, applied by TCRdb to the 5' RACE reads, yields one record per CDR3 protein. The table has around 57,000 distinct CDR3 sequences, under 15% seen once. This clonotype was picked up a small number of times. Antigen specificity is unknown. The receptor was derived from an adult who was a healthcare worker with PCR-confirmed SARS-CoV-2 infection or an uninfected control (not recorded which). J is TRBJ1-4 and V is TRBV7-2; D is uncertain. Material: whole blood. CDR3 bases: TGTGCCAGCAGCGTCCTGTCGGAGAAACTGTTTTTT. Amino acids: CASSVLSEKLFF. Complete variable domain (other parts from reference TRBV7-2 and TRBJ1-4): GAGVSQSPSNKVTEKGKDVELRCDPISGHTALYWYRQSLGQGLEFLIYFQGNSAPDKSGLPSDRFSAERTGGSVSTLTIQRTQQEDSAVYLCASSVLSEKLFFGSGTQLSVL.